Described below is a single TCR beta chain sequence and its context. Germline-derived CDR1 and CDR2 are KGHDR and SFDVKD. This CDR3 contains 15 residues. V was cut by 2 bases and J by 7 bases, with 14 bases left in between. Original handling: Using reference gene primer amplification, nucleated cell counts were estimated. Profiled with immunoSEQ multiplex PCR; TCRdb holds only in-frame clones, not every one. V, J and clone size reflect that table, while D and trimming were determined from the DNA. The table includes about 260,000 clones, about 88% detected once. Followed over time, Seattle patients had been enrolled while infection was active. The entry originates in a study of blood T cell repertoires in COVID-19.

What was sequenced was peripheral blood. This TCR was recovered from a young woman with COVID-19, enrolled during active disease. This chain connects TRBV24-1 to TRBJ2-1, with unresolved D. The CDR3 protein is CATSDYSSSRNEQFF. In DNA, the CDR3 is TGTGCCACCAGTGATTATAGCTCTTCAAGGAATGAGCAGTTCTTC.